This entry describes one T cell receptor beta chain. Its antigen target is currently unknown. No much larger clonotype is one base removed from it; base qualities were not supplied. Synthetic TCR analog templates were spiked into each PCR to estimate absolute template abundance from read counts. The immunoSEQ assay was used to amplify TCRbeta CDR3 regions from genomic DNA with bias-controlled V and J gene primers. Sequencing of rearranged TCRbeta segments was done at approximately 20X coverage. Regarding the original processing steps: Sequencing errors were corrected by clustering, and CDR3s were annotated against IMGT so that V, D and J genes could be assigned. Only productive TCRbeta rearrangements were used in downstream analyses, excluding out-of-frame or stop-codon sequences. Clonality was calculated as one minus the Shannon entropy normalized by the log of the number of unique productive sequences. Fisher's exact test with Benjamini-Hochberg correction, at a threshold of adjusted p below 0.01, was used to find clones that differed between time points or between blood and tumor. TCRdb retrieved this table from immuneACCESS and kept in-frame rearrangements only. Not all clones are present; in checked studies, unresolved V genes account for under half, and no reason is known for the remainder. V and J calls and clone size come straight from that table; D and trimming were deduced from the DNA. The sample has some 84,000 clones on record, roughly nine tenths of them singletons. Approximately 6% of the sample goes to the ten largest clones.

The data stem from a study of PD-L1 blockade in urothelial cancer listed by TCRdb under 2017. About the full investigation: All patients started therapy around 2014 and received atezolizumab 1,200 mg intravenously every 3 weeks. About 90% of the roughly 30 patients were males with bladder-origin urothelial cancer, and about 65% of the roughly 30 reported a prior smoking history. An ECOG performance status of 0 or 1 was recorded for the patients, and 0 to 3 prior chemotherapy regimens had been received by the patients. Blood samples were analyzed 3 weeks after the start of treatment (second dose) and 6 weeks after the start of treatment. Blood samples yielded a median of approximately 150,000 T cells and around 83,000 unique TCRs, with median clonality 0.080. The study, an exploratory multi-omic analysis, examined somatic, immune and clinical correlates of response to PD-L1 blockade with atezolizumab in urothelial cancer. Pretreatment tumor samples, along with matched peripheral blood serially collected before and after atezolizumab treatment, were subjected to TCR sequencing. Progression-free survival longer than 6 months counted as durable clinical benefit, and TCR features were additionally tested against both progression-free and overall survival. In the same patients who had TCR sequencing, pretreatment tumors also underwent whole exome sequencing and RNA sequencing. Under 10 patients reached durable clinical benefit, while 15 to 20 patients did not. Pretreatment blood TCR-seq was available for about 28 patients, at least one posttreatment blood collection was obtained for about 25 patients, and tumor TCR-seq was available for about 25 patients. Overall study results and their limits: Small sample size (n of about 30) and many exploratory analyses mean the results are intended to be hypothesis-generating. A pretreatment peripheral blood TCR clonality below the median was linked to improved progression-free and overall survival. Among patients with durable benefit, tumor-associated TCR clones showed greater expansion in peripheral blood 3 weeks after treatment started (n ≈ 23, p = 0.022).

Compared with germline, V lacks 5 bases and J lacks 3 bases; bases without a gene match: 16. The CDR3 holds 17 amino acids from the cysteine to the phenylalanine. The CDR3 DNA has 51 bases and is translated from base 1. The germline V gene yields MDHEN for CDR1 and SYDVKM for CDR2. A cohort of some 29 patients with locally advanced or metastatic urothelial carcinoma, treated at Memorial Sloan Kettering on a trial protocol, was included. Peripheral blood mononuclear cells were collected pretreatment and during treatment, with between 1 and 8 total time points obtained per patient. The Qiagen DNeasy Blood extraction kit was used to purify genomic DNA from total PBMCs and tumor samples. PBMCs were collected pretreatment and during treatment and were isolated and stored as previously described.

Rearrangement joined TRBV28 to TRBJ2-7; a stretch of 7 junction bases matches TRBD2. The starting material was PBMCs, obtained around atezolizumab (anti-PD-L1) treatment. This clonotype originated in a woman between 65 and 79 years old with urothelial cancer. The CDR3 region reads CASSPLIFGRISYEQYF. The base sequence is TGTGCCAGCAGTCCCCTAATATTCGGGAGGATCAGCTACGAGCAGTACTTC.